This TCR beta chain originates from a study of beta chain features in type 1 diabetes. CDR3 length: 12 residues. V lost 3 bases, J lost 0 bases, and 0 bases lay in between. In germline, CDR1 is MGHDK, CDR2 SYGVNS. The investigators reverse transcribed all of the isolated RNA, so they sequenced expressed TCRB transcripts. Sequencing was performed with immunoSEQ multiplex PCR; in TCRdb, only in-frame clones are kept and a portion is missing. The sample gives fewer than 650,000 clones, around 15% of which show up once; under 0.095% is in the top ten. The TCR comes from a man between 18 and 29 years old in good health. Sequencing was carried out using naive CD4+ T cells from blood. The chain uses TRBV25-1 and TRBJ1-5, with D unclear. CDR3 bases: TGTGCCAGCAGTGATAGCAATCAGCCCCAGCATTTT. Its protein product is CASSDSNQPQHF. Variable domain in full (rest from reference TRBV25-1 and TRBJ1-5): EADIYQTPRYLVIGTGKKITLECSQTMGHDKMYWYQQDPGMELHLIHYSYGVNSTEKGDLSSESTVSRIRTEHFPLTLESARPSHTSQYLCASSDSNQPQHFGDGTRLSIL.